Listed below are T cell receptor beta chains from one sample, sequenced in a study of blood T cell repertoires in COVID-19. The method was immunoSEQ multiplex PCR; TCRdb's version includes in-frame clones alone and lacks a portion of them. This table holds some 140,000 clones, about 85% found once. Sequences were obtained from peripheral blood. The receptors shown here come from a man aged 55 to 70 with COVID-19, enrolled during active disease. CDR3s include the opening cysteine and the closing phenylalanine or tryptophan.

CASSKHTGESYGYTF	TRBV7-9	15	TRBJ1-2
CASSLAGFYNEQFF	TRBV28	14	TRBJ2-1
CASSTQGQTQYF	TRBV14	12	TRBJ2-3
CASSNNPGGQETQYF	TRBV7-2	15	TRBJ2-5
CASSPGGHYGYTF	TRBV18	13	TRBJ1-2
CAISESPGRTYEQYF	TRBV10-3	15	TRBJ2-7
CASIHPGAGRNSPLHF	TRBV28	16	TRBJ1-6
CASSHHDRVGNTIYF	TRBV6-5	15	TRBJ1-3
CASSIAWRGEQFF	TRBV19	13	TRBJ2-1
CASSLWQTGGYTF	TRBV5-1	13	TRBJ1-2
CASSFGRTGGEKLFF	TRBV28	15	TRBJ1-4
CASMGGGAGELFF	TRBV23-1	13	TRBJ2-2
CASSKSGVGSETQYF	TRBV11-3	15	TRBJ2-5
CATSGSGGLDTQYF	TRBV24-1	14	TRBJ2-3
CASRQPRGNTEAFF	TRBV6-5	14	TRBJ1-1
CATSSRSGRSNQPQHF	TRBV15	16	TRBJ1-5
CASSYRWLGNQPQHF	TRBV6-5	15	TRBJ1-5
CASRPGTAGNTIYF	TRBV6-5	14	TRBJ1-3
CASSPPGLSGNQPQHF	TRBV18	16	TRBJ1-5